The 15 T cell receptor beta chains presented below share a single source sample, sequenced in a study of response to subunit inactivated influenza vaccine. TCRdb re-called the RT-PCR reads with MiXCR, one entry per CDR3 protein. The sample has about 500,000 distinct CDR3 sequences; roughly 13% are singletons. Here the sequenced sample was PBMCs from blood, taken more than 35 days after vaccination. All receptors derive from a man in his forties or fifties who received an inactivated influenza vaccine.

The rearrangement uses TRBV5-5 and TRBJ2-7; no reliable D call. The V end lost 2 bases, the J end lost 5 bases, and 26 bases lay between the germline ends. The CDR3 consists of 18 residues. Germline CDR1 is SGHKS and CDR2 is YYEKEE (reference sequence). CDR3 residues: CASSFSRARRPGSNEQYF. CDR3 nucleotide sequence: TGTGCCAGCAGCTTCAGTAGGGCCCGGAGACCAGGTTCCAACGAGCAGTACTTC.

In its sample, this clonotype was seen many times. The rearrangement joins TRBV12-3 or TRBV12-4 to TRBJ2-5; the D gene could be TRBD1 or TRBD2 (6 bases each). V lost 1 base and J 5 bases, leaving 17 bases between the germline ends. The CDR3 totals 16 residues. CDR3 loop: CASSLGARGQGETQYF. DNA of the CDR3: TGTGCCAGCAGTTTAGGTGCCCGGGGGCAAGGGGAGACCCAGTACTTC.

This sequence joins TRBV4-1 and TRBJ1-6; tentative D call: TRBD1 (5 bases). Germline assignment: CDR1 MGHRA and CDR2 YSYEKL. Trimming shortened V by 0 bases and J by 7 bases, and 13 bases separated the two germline ends. The CDR3 runs to 16 residues. The CDR3 sequence: CASSQDGAGDNSPLHF. CDR3 nucleotides: TGCGCCAGCAGCCAAGATGGGGCGGGGGACAATTCACCCCTCCACTTT.

Only a few counts were recorded for this clonotype. The chain links TRBV11-2 to TRBJ2-7; D uncertain. CDR1 is SGHAT, CDR2 FQNNGV, per germline. V was shortened by 4 bases and J by 0 bases, with 10 bases between the two germline ends. The length of the CDR3 is 14 residues. CDR3 sequence (DNA): TGTGCCAGCAGCTACCGTTTTACCTCCTACGAGCAGTACTTC. Amino acid sequence: CASSYRFTSYEQYF.

This clonotype was seen a single time. The genes are TRBV4-3 and TRBJ2-5, with TRBD2 identical over 12 bases. Germline assignment: CDR1 LGHNA and CDR2 YSLEER. The V and J ends lost 0 bases and 5 bases, in that order; junction bases with no gene match: 16. The CDR3 is 20 residues long. As DNA, the CDR3 is TGCGCCAGCAGCCAAGATGTCGCTAGCGGGAGGGCCCCCCCCAGGGAGACCCAGTACTTC. It is translated as CASSQDVASGRAPPRETQYF.

The CDR3 nucleotides read TGTGCCAGCTCACCACCTGGACTCCCAGCGGAGCAGTTCTTC. Translation gives CASSPPGLPAEQFF. The rearrangement joins TRBV18 to TRBJ2-1, with D possibly being TRBD2 (5 bases). Germline V gene lookup returns CDR1 KGHSH and CDR2 LQKENI. V gave up 0 bases and J gave up 10 bases, with 13 bases separating them. The CDR3 has 14 residues.

This clonotype appeared a few times. The CDR3 loop is CASKPGVAYNEQFF. The DNA for the CDR3 is TGTGCCAGCAAGCCCGGAGTGGCCTACAATGAGCAGTTCTTC. The genes are TRBV6-2 or TRBV6-3 and TRBJ2-1, with D unclear. This CDR3 is built from 14 residues. Germline V gene sequence: CDR1 MNHEY, CDR2 SVGEGT. V was cut by 7 bases and J by 2 bases, with 12 bases left in between.

This clonotype was observed many times. The rearrangement joins TRBV6-2 or TRBV6-3 to TRBJ2-7, with a weak D call TRBD2 (5 bases). The germline CDR1 and CDR2 sequences are MNHEY and SVGEGT. The CDR3 contains 15 residues. V was clipped by 0 bases and J by 4 bases, with 13 bases between them. The CDR3 is CASSYSSGIRYEQYF. The CDR3 DNA follows: TGTGCCAGCAGTTACTCATCCGGGATTAGGTACGAGCAGTACTTC.

This rearrangement joins TRBV5-5 to TRBJ2-1; possibly TRBD1 or TRBD2 for D (6 bases each). Germline-derived CDR1 and CDR2 are SGHKS and YYEKEE (reference sequence). Trimming took off 3 bases at V and 1 base at J, with 11 bases between the two ends. This CDR3 is 15 amino acids long. CDR3 protein: CASSWEGGSYNEQFF. For the CDR3, the DNA is TGTGCCAGCAGCTGGGAAGGGGGGTCCTACAATGAGCAGTTCTTC.

This clonotype was counted only a few times. V usage is TRBV6-2 or TRBV6-3 and J usage is TRBJ1-6; possible D gene TRBD1, 5 bases. Per the germline V gene, CDR1 is MNHEY and CDR2 is SVGEGT. The CDR3 has 14 residues. V was pared by 2 bases and J by 6 bases, with 8 bases between. This CDR3 reads CASSYVGGNSPLHF. CDR3 sequence (DNA): TGTGCCAGCAGTTACGTCGGGGGTAATTCACCCCTCCACTTT.

Only a few counts were recorded for this clonotype. The genes are TRBV11-2 and TRBJ1-3; maybe TRBD1 (6 bases). Germline V gene lookup returns CDR1 SGHAT and CDR2 FQNNGV. This CDR3 region has 16 residues. With 5 bases removed from V and 2 bases from J, the gap between germline ends came to 16 bases. The CDR3 spells CASSLQGAVAGNTIYF. The DNA of the CDR3 is TGTGCCAGCAGCCTACAGGGAGCTGTGGCTGGAAACACCATATATTTT.

This clonotype was detected many times. CDR3 in DNA: TGCGCCAGCAGCCTTCAGGTTGTTGACCTCCCCGTTAATGAGCAGTTCTTC. Its protein is CASSLQVVDLPVNEQFF. The chain links TRBV4-3 to TRBJ2-1; D gene ambiguous. The ends were cut back, 4 bases at V and 7 bases at J, with 23 bases in the middle. This CDR3 region has 17 residues. CDR1 and CDR2 from the germline V gene are LGHNA and YSLEER.

The rearrangement links TRBV24-1 to TRBJ2-5; a weak D match, TRBD2 (6 bases). The CDR3 is made up of 19 amino acids. Germline-derived CDR1 and CDR2 are KGHDR and SFDVKD. The V end lost 0 bases, the J end lost 1 base, and 20 bases lay between the germline ends. The CDR3 region is CATSDLHSPGVAAQETQYF. CDR3 nucleotides: TGTGCCACCAGTGATTTGCATTCTCCGGGAGTAGCGGCCCAAGAGACCCAGTACTTC.

This sequence joins TRBV29-1 and TRBJ1-2; D unclear. This CDR3 has 12 residues. The germline gives CDR1 SQVTM, CDR2 ANQGSEA. The germline V and J ends were trimmed by 5 bases and 4 bases, with 11 bases remaining between them. CDR3 loop: CSVLDGTYGYTF. CDR3 bases: TGCAGCGTTCTTGACGGCACCTATGGCTACACCTTC.

This clonotype was seen only a few times. This rearrangement joins TRBV7-2 to TRBJ2-1, with D possibly being TRBD1 (5 bases). Germline V lookup: CDR1 SGHTA, CDR2 FQGNSA. V was clipped by 1 base and J by 5 bases, with 12 bases between them. The CDR3 sequence is 15 residues long. Here the CDR3 reads CASSLEQAINNEQFF. As DNA, the CDR3 is TGTGCCAGCAGCTTAGAACAGGCTATTAACAATGAGCAGTTCTTC.